The next 31 T cell receptor beta chains were all read from a single sample in a study of metastatic and nonmetastatic thyroid tumors (dated by TCRdb to 2018 to 2020). The library was made by PCR. TCRdb lists the instrument as Illumina HiSeq 4000. The public sequencing data were trimmed at Q25 with fastp and processed into clonotypes with MiXCR by TCRdb, which kept only in-frame beta chains. Across this sample there are 15,000 or so clones, with around 25% seen only once. The top ten constitute 10% to 15% of the sample. No treatment had been received by any patient before thyroid surgery. Sample: tumor tissue. These receptors were taken from a female donor with papillary thyroid cancer or a benign thyroid nodule (not recorded which). Some clones in this sample may be carry-over from other donors' samples.

This clone was detected only once. The gene calls are TRBV5-1 and TRBJ1-1, with 9 bases aligning to TRBD1. The CDR3 is 17 amino acids. Trimming took 8 bases from V and 2 from J; bases not matched to a gene: 16. Germline assignment: CDR1 SGHRS and CDR2 YFSETQ. Here the CDR3 reads CASSPGGGQGRNTEAFF. The DNA for the CDR3 is TGCGCCAGTAGCCCGGGTGGGGGACAGGGACGTAACACTGAAGCTTTCTTT.

This clone was counted ten times or more. This chain links TRBV7-8 with TRBJ2-7; 9 bases map to TRBD1. Germline CDR1 and CDR2: SGHVS and FQNEAQ. The length of the CDR3 is 14 residues. J was trimmed by 3 bases and V by 4 bases; bases with no gene match: 4. The DNA of the CDR3 is TGTGCCAGCAGCTCAACGACAGGGGGCTACGAGCAGTACTTC. Translating gives CASSSTTGGYEQYF.

On this clone: In this CDR3 the conserved last residue, phenylalanine or tryptophan, is missing, so a read error is likely. This chain links TRBV7-3 with TRBJ2-7; D might be TRBD2 (5 bases). Germline CDR1 and CDR2: SGHTA and FQGTGA. V lost 2 bases to trimming and J lost 5 bases, with 10 bases between them. The CDR3 is 13 amino acids. The CDR3 DNA reads TGTGCCAGCAGCTTAGCGGGCGGCCACGAGCAGTACCTC. Its translation is CASSLAGGHEQYL.

This clone was seen at least ten times. Additional DNA sequences in this sample encode the identical CDR3. The chain is built from TRBV5-1 and TRBJ2-3, with D unresolved. V lost 0 bases and J lost 5, with 13 bases in between. Germline V gives CDR1 SGHRS, CDR2 YFSETQ. CDR3 length equals 15 residues. CDR3: CASSLAGPSIDTQYF. Written as DNA, the CDR3 is TGCGCCAGCAGCTTGGCCGGCCCTAGTATAGATACGCAGTATTTT.

There are many counts of this clone. This chain connects TRBV20-1 to TRBJ2-7; TRBD2 is a possible D gene (6 bases). CDR1 is DFQATT and CDR2 is SNEGSKA in the germline V gene (reference sequence). With 6 bases removed from V and 4 bases from J, the gap between germline ends came to 16 bases. This CDR3 region has 13 residues. The CDR3 DNA reads TGCAGTGCCAGAAGCGGGCCCGCATACGAGCAGTACTTC. This encodes CSARSGPAYEQYF.

This clone showed up many times. This chain links TRBV14 with TRBJ2-2, with D perhaps matching TRBD1 (6 bases). V was trimmed by 6 bases and J by 1 base, leaving 9 bases between them. Germline values: CDR1 SGHDN, CDR2 FVKESK. The CDR3 extends over 14 amino acids. The CDR3 nucleotides read TGTGCCAGCAGTCGACAGGTGAACACCGGGGAGCTGTTTTTT. Its protein is CASSRQVNTGELFF.

This clone has at least ten counts. The chain carries TRBV20-1 and TRBJ2-3; D is uncertain. This CDR3 spans 13 amino acids. V lost 3 bases and J 0 bases, leaving 7 bases between the germline ends. Germline-derived CDR1 and CDR2 are DFQATT and SNEGSKA (reference sequence). CDR3 bases: TGCAGTGCTAGTATGGGGAGCACAGATACGCAGTATTTT. Protein product: CSASMGSTDTQYF.

Many counts were recorded for this clone. The chain links TRBV20-1 to TRBJ1-2; D uncertain. The V end lost 6 bases, the J end lost 8 bases, and 25 bases lay between the germline ends. Germline lookup yields CDR1 DFQATT and CDR2 SNEGSKA (reference sequence). The CDR3 runs 15 residues. CDR3 sequence (DNA): TGCAGTGCCCCCCCGCAAGTTTGGCCACAGACGGGCTACACCTTC. This gives the protein CSAPPQVWPQTGYTF.

This clone has just one count. The V and J genes are TRBV4-1 and TRBJ1-1; D uncertain. This CDR3 is built from 12 residues. Trimming took off 1 base at V and 8 bases at J, with 8 bases between the two ends. In germline, CDR1 is MGHRA, CDR2 YSYEKL. CDR3 coding DNA: TGCGCCAGCAGCCAAGTTTTCGAGGAAGCTTTCTTT. Encoded protein: CASSQVFEEAFF.

This clone has a count of ten or more. The chain links TRBV7-9 to TRBJ2-1; 8 bases match TRBD1. This CDR3 is 15 amino acids long. Germline assignment: CDR1 SEHNR and CDR2 FQNEAQ (reference sequence). The V and J ends lost 6 bases and 7 bases, in that order; junction bases with no gene match: 11. CDR3 sequence reads: CASRPTGTGSNEQFF. In DNA form, the CDR3 reads TGTGCCAGCAGACCCACCGGGACAGGCTCGAATGAGCAGTTCTTC.

In this sample, this clone turned up many times. This rearrangement joins TRBV19 to TRBJ2-3; TRBD1 is a possible D gene (6 bases). The CDR3 runs to 14 residues. V shed 2 bases and J shed 0 bases, with 6 bases lying between them. Germline CDR1 LNHDA, CDR2 SQIVND (reference sequence). The CDR3 DNA reads as TGTGCCAGTAGTATACAGGGGAGCACAGATACGCAGTATTTT. It is translated as CASSIQGSTDTQYF.

This chain uses TRBV9 with TRBJ2-1; D possibly corresponds to TRBD1 (6 bases). Germline V CDR1 and CDR2: SGDLS, YYNGEE. The CDR3 sequence is 14 residues long. Trimming removed 6 bases from V and 8 bases from J, with 18 bases in between. CDR3 region: CASKPGQTADEQFF. DNA for the CDR3: TGTGCCAGCAAACCAGGACAGACCGCGGATGAGCAGTTCTTC.

This clone appeared a few times. One junction end does not reproduce the germline sequence, and a read error may be involved. This chain links TRBV10-3 with TRBJ1-5; no firm D call. The germline V gene has CDR1 ENHRY and CDR2 SYGVKD. There are 17 residues in the CDR3. CDR3: CAATLGAVQVGNQLQHF. In DNA form, the CDR3 reads TGTGCCGCCACCCTCGGAGCAGTTCAGGTGGGCAATCAGCTCCAGCATTTT.

This clone is deemed medium-sized (0.01 to 0.1%). V is TRBV12-3 or TRBV12-4 and J is TRBJ2-7, with a possible D match to TRBD2 (5 bases). The CDR3 consists of 13 residues. Trimming took 5 bases from V and 6 from J, leaving 14 bases between them. The CDR3 here is CASSLSAFSEQYF. DNA of the CDR3: TGTGCCAGCAGTCTTAGCGCCTTCAGCGAGCAGTACTTC.

The chain couples TRBV7-6 to TRBJ2-1, with 9 bases fitting TRBD2. Germline CDR1 is SGHVS and CDR2 is FNYEAQ. The CDR3 consists of 15 residues. The J segment lost 7 bases and the V segment lost 1 base, leaving 5 bases of the junction unmatched. CDR3 nucleotide sequence: TGTGCCAGCAGCTTAGAGGCGGGAGGGAGGAATGAGCAGTTCTTC. This translates into CASSLEAGGRNEQFF.

The table lists this clone with many counts. The chain couples TRBV20-1 to TRBJ2-7; 7 bases align to TRBD2. The CDR3 covers 16 residues. V gave up 3 bases and J gave up 2 bases; unmatched junction bases: 13. The germline V gene has CDR1 DFQATT and CDR2 SNEGSKA (reference sequence). The CDR3 sequence is CSASNDGAGRAYEQYF. CDR3 nucleotide sequence: TGCAGTGCTAGTAACGACGGAGCGGGGCGGGCCTACGAGCAGTACTTC.

With regard to this clone: It may be a read error: a sequence one base away is much more abundant. The chain employs TRBV7-6 and TRBJ1-5; D not resolved. CDR1 SGHVS and CDR2 FNYEAQ come from the germline V gene. The CDR3 has 12 residues. Trimming left V 4 bases short and J 3 bases short, with 4 bases between. The CDR3 reads CASSSYNQPQHF. In DNA, the CDR3 is TGTGCCAGCAGCTCGTACAATCAGCCCCAGCATTTT.

The chain has TRBV9 and TRBJ2-1; D is tentatively TRBD1 or TRBD2 (5 bases each). CDR3 length: 15 amino acids. From germline, CDR1 is SGDLS and CDR2 YYNGEE. The germline V and J ends were trimmed by 0 bases and 9 bases, with 16 bases remaining between them. The DNA for the CDR3 is TGTGCCAGCAGCGTAGATGGGGACGCGTTGATTGAGCAGTTCTTC. The encoded protein is CASSVDGDALIEQFF.

This clone rates as medium-sized. This sequence joins TRBV24-1 and TRBJ2-1; D is unclear. The V end was cut by 4 bases, the J end by 5 bases, with 2 bases between. This CDR3 is 11 amino acids long. Germline CDR1 is KGHDR and CDR2 is SFDVKD. CDR3 nucleotide sequence: TGTGCCACCAGTGACCACAATGAGCAGTTCTTC. It encodes CATSDHNEQFF.

In its sample, this clone is medium-sized. V gene TRBV5-1 combines with J gene TRBJ2-7; either TRBD1 or TRBD2 may supply D (5 bases each). Trimming pared 4 bases from V and 4 bases from J, leaving 9 bases between. Germline values: CDR1 SGHRS, CDR2 YFSETQ. The CDR3 is 12 amino acids. CDR3 nucleotide sequence: TGCGCCAGCAGCCGGGACGGGTACGAGCAGTACTTC. Amino acids: CASSRDGYEQYF. The full variable domain, completed using reference TRBV5-1 and TRBJ2-7, is KAGVTQTPRYLIKTRGQQVTLSCSPISGHRSVSWYQQTPGQGLQFLFEYFSETQRNKGNFPGRFSGRQFSNSRSEMNVSTLELGDSALYLCASSRDGYEQYFGPGTRLTVT.

This clone was seen more than once but under ten times. An end of the junction differs from the germline gene, which may be a read error. The CDR3 reads CASSLGTGVSGADVLTF. CDR3 sequence (DNA): TGTGCCAGTTCCCTAGGGACGGGGGTCTCTGGGGCCGACGTCCTTACTTTC. The chain links TRBV27 to TRBJ2-6; the D gene is possibly TRBD2 (6 bases). The CDR3 contains 17 residues. Germline CDR1 reads MNHEY; CDR2 reads SMNVEV (reference sequence).

V is TRBV10-1 and J is TRBJ1-2; the D is unclear. Germline assignment: CDR1 WNHNN and CDR2 SYGVQD (reference sequence). The CDR3 covers 13 residues. Deletions cut 0 bases from V and 4 bases from J, with 6 bases between. The CDR3 bases are TGCGCCAGCAGTGAGTCGGGGTCCTATGGCTACACCTTC. It translates to CASSESGSYGYTF.

This clone was detected a few times. The chain employs TRBV7-3 and TRBJ2-7; D call uncertain. CDR3 length equals 13 residues. Germline CDR1 and CDR2: SGHTA and FQGTGA. Deletions cut 0 bases from V and 5 bases from J, with 8 bases between. The CDR3 DNA sequence: TGTGCCAGCAGCTTAACACGTTGCCACGAGCAGTACTTC. This translates into CASSLTRCHEQYF.

CDR3 amino acids: CSVRGQSRGDEQFF. The CDR3 DNA sequence: TGCAGTGTTCGGGGCCAATCAAGGGGCGATGAGCAGTTCTTC. This chain connects TRBV20-1 to TRBJ2-1; D may match TRBD1 or TRBD2 (5 bases each). Deletions cut 7 bases from V and 8 bases from J, with 21 bases between. The CDR3 extends over 14 amino acids. The germline V gene has CDR1 DFQATT and CDR2 SNEGSKA (reference sequence).

In its sample, this clone is medium-sized. The chain combines TRBV19 with TRBJ2-1, with D tentatively TRBD1 or TRBD2 (5 bases each). Germline lookup yields CDR1 LNHDA and CDR2 SQIVND (reference sequence). Trimming removed 10 bases from V and 4 bases from J, with 11 bases in between. This CDR3 spans 12 amino acids. The CDR3 region has the DNA TGTGCCACCGGGGACGGGTACAATGAGCAGTTCTTC. The encoded protein is CATGDGYNEQFF.

The chain combines TRBV20-1 with TRBJ1-1, with TRBD1 as a possible D gene (5 bases). This CDR3 region has 14 residues. With 4 bases removed from V and 4 bases from J, the gap between germline ends came to 16 bases. Germline V gene data show CDR1 as DFQATT and CDR2 as SNEGSKA (reference sequence). CDR3 amino acids: CSATHYRSSTEAFF. The CDR3 nucleotides are TGCAGTGCTACCCACTACAGGTCTAGCACTGAAGCTTTCTTT.

This chain connects TRBV20-1 to TRBJ2-1; possibly TRBD2 for D (6 bases). The CDR3 covers 14 residues. V dropped 0 bases and J dropped 5 bases, with 11 bases sitting between them. Germline V gene lookup returns CDR1 DFQATT and CDR2 SNEGSKA (reference sequence). CDR3 coding DNA: TGCAGTGCTAGAGAACCGGGACTGCACAATGAGCAGTTCTTC. This codes for CSAREPGLHNEQFF.

The rearrangement links TRBV30 to TRBJ2-2; D is tentatively TRBD1 or TRBD2 (5 bases each). Germline V gives CDR1 GTSNPN, CDR2 SVGIG (reference sequence). V was trimmed by 2 bases and J by 1 base, leaving 14 bases between them. The length of the CDR3 is 16 residues. In nucleotides, the CDR3 is TGTGCCTGGAGTCCCCGGGGCAGCCTGAACACCGGGGAGCTGTTTTTT. As protein: CAWSPRGSLNTGELFF.

CDR3 sequence (DNA): TGTGCCATGTGTGACCTAGGACTCGGACAGACCTCTGGAAACACCATATATTTT. Translating gives CAMCDLGLGQTSGNTIYF. V and J are TRBV6-4 and TRBJ1-3, with D perhaps TRBD1 (6 bases). Germline V gives CDR1 MRHNA, CDR2 SNTAGT. Trimming cost V 10 bases and J 0 bases, with 25 bases left between them. CDR3 length equals 18 residues.

This clone counts as medium-sized. This sequence joins TRBV2 and TRBJ2-7; possibly TRBD1 for D (5 bases). With 1 base removed from V and 6 bases from J, the gap between germline ends came to 22 bases. The CDR3 loop spans 17 amino acids. The V gene's germline CDR1 is SNHLY and CDR2 FYNNEI. In DNA form, the CDR3 reads TGTGCCAGCAGTGAAGTGGGTACGGTGATAACAGGCTCCGAGCAGTACTTC. This gives the protein CASSEVGTVITGSEQYF.

There are a few counts of this clone. The chain uses TRBV6-1 and TRBJ1-1; D is unresolved. The CDR3 length is 15 residues. Trimming cost V 6 bases and J 8 bases, with 22 bases left between them. Germline CDR1 and CDR2: MNHNS and SASEGT. As DNA, the CDR3 is TGTGCCAGCAGCACCGGGAGCTCGGGCAACCGGGAAGCTTTCTTT. Translated, it gives CASSTGSSGNREAFF.